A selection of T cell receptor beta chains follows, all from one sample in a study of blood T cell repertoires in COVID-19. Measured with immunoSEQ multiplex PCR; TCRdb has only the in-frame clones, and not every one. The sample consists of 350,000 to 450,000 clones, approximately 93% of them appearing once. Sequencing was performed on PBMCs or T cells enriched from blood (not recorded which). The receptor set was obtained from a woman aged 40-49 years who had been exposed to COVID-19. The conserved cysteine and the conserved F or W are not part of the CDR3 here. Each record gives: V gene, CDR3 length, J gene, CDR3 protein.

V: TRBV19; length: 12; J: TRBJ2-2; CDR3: ASSSPGSTGELF
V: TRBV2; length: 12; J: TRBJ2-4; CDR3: ASSESQGKNIQY
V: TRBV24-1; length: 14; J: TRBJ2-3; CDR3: ATSEAGTGRPDTQY
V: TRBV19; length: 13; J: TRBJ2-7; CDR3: ASSTQGKGDYEQY
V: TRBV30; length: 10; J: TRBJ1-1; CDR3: AWSVGGGEAF
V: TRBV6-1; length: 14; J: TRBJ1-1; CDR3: ASSAGTGGKNTEAF
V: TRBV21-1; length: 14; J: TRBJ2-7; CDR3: ASSPSGANLTYEQY
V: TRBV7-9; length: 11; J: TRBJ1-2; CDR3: ASSPTGEDGYT
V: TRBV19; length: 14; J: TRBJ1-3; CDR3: ATLTLGRGTGNTIY
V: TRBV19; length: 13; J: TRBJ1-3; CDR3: ASSSRQGAGNTIY
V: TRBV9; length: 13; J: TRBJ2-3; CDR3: ASSEGLGDTDTQY
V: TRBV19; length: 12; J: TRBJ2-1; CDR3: ASSITSGKPEQF
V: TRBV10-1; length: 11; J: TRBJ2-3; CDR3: ASSEASTDTQY
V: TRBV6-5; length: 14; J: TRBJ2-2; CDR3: ASSYSSGANTGELF
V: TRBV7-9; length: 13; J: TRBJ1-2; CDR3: ASSPLRESLYGYT